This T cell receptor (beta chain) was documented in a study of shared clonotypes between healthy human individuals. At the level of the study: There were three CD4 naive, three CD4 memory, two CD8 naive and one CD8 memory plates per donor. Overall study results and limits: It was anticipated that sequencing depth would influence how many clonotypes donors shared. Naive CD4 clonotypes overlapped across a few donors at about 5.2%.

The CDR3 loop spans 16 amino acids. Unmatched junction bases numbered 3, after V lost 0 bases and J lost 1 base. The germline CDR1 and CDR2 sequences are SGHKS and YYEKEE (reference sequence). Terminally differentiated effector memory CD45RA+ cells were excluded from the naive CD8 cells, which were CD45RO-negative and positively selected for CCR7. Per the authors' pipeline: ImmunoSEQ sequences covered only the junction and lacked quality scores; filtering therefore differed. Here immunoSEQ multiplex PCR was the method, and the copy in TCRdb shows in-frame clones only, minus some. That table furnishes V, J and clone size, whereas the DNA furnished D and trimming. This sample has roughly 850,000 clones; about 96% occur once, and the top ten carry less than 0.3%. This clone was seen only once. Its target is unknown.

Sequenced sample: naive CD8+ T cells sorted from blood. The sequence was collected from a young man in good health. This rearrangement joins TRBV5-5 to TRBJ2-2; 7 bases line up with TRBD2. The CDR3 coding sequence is TGTGCCAGCAGCTTGGAGCGGGGAGTGAACACCGGGGAGCTGTTTTTT. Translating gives CASSLERGVNTGELFF.